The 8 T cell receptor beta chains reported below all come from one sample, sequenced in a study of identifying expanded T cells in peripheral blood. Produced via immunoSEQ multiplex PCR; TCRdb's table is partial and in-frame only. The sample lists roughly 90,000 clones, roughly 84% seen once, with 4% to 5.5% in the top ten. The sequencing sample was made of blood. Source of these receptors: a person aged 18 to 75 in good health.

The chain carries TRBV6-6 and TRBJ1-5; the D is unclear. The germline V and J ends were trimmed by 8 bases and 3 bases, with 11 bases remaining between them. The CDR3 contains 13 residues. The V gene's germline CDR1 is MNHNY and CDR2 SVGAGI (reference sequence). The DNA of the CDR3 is TGTGCCAGCTCCCAAAGCCCCAATCAGCCCCAGCATTTT. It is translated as CASSQSPNQPQHF.

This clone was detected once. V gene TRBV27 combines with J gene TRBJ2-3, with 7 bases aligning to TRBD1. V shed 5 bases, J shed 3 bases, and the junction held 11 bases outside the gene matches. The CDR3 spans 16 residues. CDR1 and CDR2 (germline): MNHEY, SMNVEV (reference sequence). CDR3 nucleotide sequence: TGTGCCAGCAGTAACCAACAGGGGCAAGGGACAGATACGCAGTATTTT. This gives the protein CASSNQQGQGTDTQYF.

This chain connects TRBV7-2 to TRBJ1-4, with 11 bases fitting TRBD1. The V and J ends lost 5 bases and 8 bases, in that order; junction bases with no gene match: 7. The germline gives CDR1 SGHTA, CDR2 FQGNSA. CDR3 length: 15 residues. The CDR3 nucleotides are TGTGCCAGCAGCCTCCGGACAGGGGGCAGGGAAAAACTGTTTTTT. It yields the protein CASSLRTGGREKLFF.

The CDR3 loop reads CASSDGGQVYGYTF. CDR3 nucleotides: TGTGCCAGCAGTGATGGGGGACAGGTCTATGGCTACACCTTC. This chain connects TRBV2 to TRBJ1-2, with 8 bases that match TRBD1. This CDR3 is built from 14 residues. V shed 3 bases, J shed 4 bases, and the junction held 4 bases outside the gene matches. The germline V gene has CDR1 SNHLY and CDR2 FYNNEI.

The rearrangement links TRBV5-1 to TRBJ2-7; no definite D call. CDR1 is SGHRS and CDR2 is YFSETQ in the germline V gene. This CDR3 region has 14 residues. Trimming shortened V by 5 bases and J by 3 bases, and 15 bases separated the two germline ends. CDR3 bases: TGCGCCAGCAGTATCGACCTGGACGGCTACGAGCAGTACTTC. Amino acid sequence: CASSIDLDGYEQYF. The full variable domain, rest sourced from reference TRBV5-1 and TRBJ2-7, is KAGVTQTPRYLIKTRGQQVTLSCSPISGHRSVSWYQQTPGQGLQFLFEYFSETQRNKGNFPGRFSGRQFSNSRSEMNVSTLELGDSALYLCASSIDLDGYEQYFGPGTRLTVT.

CDR3 coding DNA: TGCGCCAGCAGCTTCAGGGCTGGGTACAATGAGCAGTTCTTC. The encoded protein is CASSFRAGYNEQFF. The gene calls are TRBV5-1 and TRBJ2-1, with D perhaps matching TRBD1 (5 bases). CDR1 is SGHRS and CDR2 is YFSETQ in the germline V gene. The CDR3 is made up of 14 amino acids. V gave up 2 bases and J gave up 4 bases, with 10 bases separating them.

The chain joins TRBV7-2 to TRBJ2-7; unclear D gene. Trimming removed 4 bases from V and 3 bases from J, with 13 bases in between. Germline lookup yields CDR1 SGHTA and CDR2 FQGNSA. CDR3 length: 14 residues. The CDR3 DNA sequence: TGTGCCAGCAGCTCGACGGATCAGTACTACGAGCAGTACTTC. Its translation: CASSSTDQYYEQYF.

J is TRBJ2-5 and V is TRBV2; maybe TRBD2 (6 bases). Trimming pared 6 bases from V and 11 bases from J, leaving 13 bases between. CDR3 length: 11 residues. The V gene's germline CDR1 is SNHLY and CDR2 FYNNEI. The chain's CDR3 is CASSYAGWQYF. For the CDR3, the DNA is TGTGCCAGCAGCTATGCGGGGTGGCAGTACTTC. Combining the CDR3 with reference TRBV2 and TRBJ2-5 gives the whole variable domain EPEVTQTPSHQVTQMGQEVILRCVPISNHLYFYWYRQILGQKVEFLVSFYNNEISEKSEIFDDQFSVERPDGSNFTLKIRSTKLEDSAMYFCASSYAGWQYFGPGTRLLVL.